This T cell receptor beta chain was sequenced during a study of T cells in localized non-small cell lung cancer. Study-wide results and limits: In the blood, greater T cell density corresponded to longer overall survival. Sequencing, confined to only one tumor region, leaves heterogeneity possible.

CDR3 length: 16 residues. The ends lost 1 base at V and 7 bases at J; junction bases unmatched: 10. In germline, CDR1 is SGHRS, CDR2 YFSETQ. Only in-frame clones appear in the TCRdb table, and some are missing; sequencing was by immunoSEQ multiplex PCR. The sample lists about 70,000 clones, 70% to 90% occurring once. To note about this clone: Its antigen is undetermined.

J is TRBJ2-1 and V is TRBV5-1; 8 nucleotides agree with TRBD2. The source was peripheral blood, collected before any cancer treatment. The source is a male donor older than 55 with stage III squamous cell lung carcinoma. The DNA for the CDR3 is TGCGCCAGCAGCTTGTATACGGGGGGGCGAGGGAATGAGCAGTTCTTC. This sequence encodes CASSLYTGGRGNEQFF.